This passage covers 21 T cell receptor beta chains from one sample sequenced in a study of T cells in Graves' hyperthyroidism and ophthalmopathy. TCR beta CDR3 regions were amplified from RNA. Initially, a first-round RT-PCR of the TCR CDR3 employed the HTBI primer set. TCRdb recomputed calls from the multiplex PCR reads with MiXCR, one row per CDR3 protein. The table lists tens of thousands of distinct CDR3 sequences, around 53% of them singletons. The sample comprised blood. These receptors all come from a woman in her fifties or sixties with Graves' ophthalmopathy.

To note about this clonotype: A single base separates this from a much larger clone, so it may be a read error. It is likely a read error, because the conserved phenylalanine at the end of the CDR3 is missing. The gene calls are TRBV6-5 and TRBJ2-5; maybe TRBD2 (7 bases). Germline V gene sequence: CDR1 MNHEY, CDR2 SVGAGI. The CDR3 is made up of 15 amino acids. The ends were cut back, 6 bases at V and 2 bases at J, with 16 bases in the middle. This chain's CDR3 is CASSPSRGTQETQYC. CDR3 bases: TGTGCCAGCAGCCCGTCGCGGGGGACACAAGAGACCCAGTACTGC.

Many counts were recorded for this clonotype. The chain combines TRBV4-3 with TRBJ2-3; 11 nucleotides align to TRBD1. Germline V gene data show CDR1 as LGHNA and CDR2 as YSLEER. CDR3 length: 18 residues. V dropped 0 bases and J dropped 6; count of bases not matched to a gene: 11. The CDR3 bases are TGCGCCAGCAGCCAAGATATCTTTGGACAGGGGGCAACCGATACGCAGTATTTT. The encoded protein is CASSQDIFGQGATDTQYF.

This clonotype was seen ten or more times. J is TRBJ1-2 and V is TRBV7-9, with D uncertain. The CDR3 runs to 13 residues. V was cut by 5 bases and J by 6 bases, with 13 bases left in between. Germline CDR1 SEHNR, CDR2 FQNEAQ (reference sequence). DNA of the CDR3: TGTGCCAGCAGCGGAAACATGGGTGATGGCTACACCTTC. Encoded protein: CASSGNMGDGYTF. Full variable domain (missing parts from reference TRBV7-9 and TRBJ1-2): DTGVSQNPRHKITKRGQNVTFRCDPISEHNRLYWYRQTLGQGPEFLTYFQNEAQLEKSRLLSDRFSAERPKGSFSTLEIQRTEQGDSAMYLCASSGNMGDGYTFGSGTRLTVV.

The chain links TRBV7-2 to TRBJ1-4; D may be TRBD1 (5 bases). The V gene's germline CDR1 is SGHTA and CDR2 FQGNSA. The CDR3 runs to 12 residues. V was clipped by 1 base and J by 8 bases, with 5 bases between them. The CDR3 region has the DNA TGTGCCAGCAGCTTAGGGGGGGAAAAACTGTTTTTT. It translates to CASSLGGEKLFF.

The rearrangement links TRBV10-2 to TRBJ1-6, with 9 bases fitting TRBD1. The CDR3 loop spans 14 amino acids. Trimming at V came to 6 bases and at J to 10 bases, leaving 7 bases not matched to a gene. The germline V gene encodes CDR1 WSHSY and CDR2 SAAADI. The CDR3 nucleotides are TGCGCCAGCAGCCGACAGGGGGGAGGATCACCCCTCCACTTT. It specifies CASSRQGGGSPLHF.

This clonotype showed up many times. Here the CDR3 DNA reads TGTGCCAGCAGCTTGCAGGGCCCCGTGGCTAGCGAGCAGTACTTC. It translates to CASSLQGPVASEQYF. The chain combines TRBV11-1 with TRBJ2-7; the D gene is possibly TRBD1 (5 bases). The CDR3 contains 15 residues. The V gene lost 3 bases and the J gene lost 6 bases, with 18 bases spanning the gap. The germline CDR1 and CDR2 sequences are SGHAT and FQDESV (reference sequence).

This chain uses TRBV19 with TRBJ2-3; D is possibly TRBD2 (5 bases). The CDR3 is 14 amino acids. Germline loops: CDR1 LNHDA, CDR2 SQIVND (reference sequence). The V and J ends lost 11 bases and 11 bases respectively, with 26 bases between them. The CDR3 reads CAGLWRASYNEQYF. The CDR3, as DNA: TGTGCCGGTCTATGGCGGGCTTCCTACAATGAGCAGTATTTT.

The chain has TRBV7-3 and TRBJ2-2, with D possibly being TRBD2 (6 bases). Germline loops: CDR1 SGHTA, CDR2 FQGTGA. The CDR3 is 13 amino acids. V was pared by 2 bases and J by 8 bases, with 9 bases between. CDR3 residues: CASSLELAGELFF. CDR3 coding DNA: TGTGCCAGCAGCTTAGAGCTAGCGGGGGAGCTGTTTTTT.

This clonotype appeared many times. V gene TRBV19 combines with J gene TRBJ2-3, with D hard to call. Trimming pared 0 bases from V and 5 bases from J, leaving 3 bases between. Germline V gene data show CDR1 as LNHDA and CDR2 as SQIVND (reference sequence). The CDR3 loop spans 12 amino acids. In DNA form, the CDR3 reads TGTGCCAGTAGTATAGATGTAGATACGCAGTATTTT. Encoded protein: CASSIDVDTQYF.

Note on this clonotype: Lacking the conserved final phenylalanine or tryptophan, this CDR3 likely reflects a read error. The V and J genes are TRBV20-1 and TRBJ1-3, with D tentatively TRBD1 (5 bases). Germline-derived CDR1 and CDR2 are DFQATT and SNEGSKA (reference sequence). This CDR3 has 19 residues. CDR3 protein: CSAPNRARGMGPSGSTIYS. CDR3 DNA: TGCAGTGCTCCGAATCGGGCGCGGGGGATGGGGCCCTCTGGAAGCACCATATATTCT.

Ten or more counts support this clonotype. The genes are TRBV5-1 and TRBJ2-3; 8 nucleotides line up with TRBD1. CDR1 and CDR2 from the germline V gene are SGHRS and YFSETQ. The CDR3 sequence is 15 residues long. V trimming: 0 bases; J trimming: 4 bases; junction bases outside the gene matches: 4. The CDR3 protein is CASSLGQGSPDTQYF. In DNA, the CDR3 is TGCGCCAGCAGCTTGGGACAGGGGTCCCCAGATACGCAGTATTTT.

This clonotype has more than one count but fewer than ten. This chain joins TRBV20-1 and TRBJ2-7; 8 bases are a match to TRBD1. CDR1 and CDR2 from the germline V gene are DFQATT and SNEGSKA (reference sequence). V trimming: 3 bases; J trimming: 0 bases; junction bases outside the gene matches: 10. The CDR3 has 16 residues. The CDR3 is CSARGGQGSNSYEQYF. CDR3 in DNA: TGCAGTGCTAGGGGAGGACAGGGATCAAACTCCTACGAGCAGTACTTC.

This clonotype was recorded at least ten times. The chain recombines TRBV16 with TRBJ2-1; 10 nucleotides line up with TRBD2. V lost 5 bases to trimming and J lost 8 bases; unmatched junction nucleotides: 9. Germline-derived CDR1 and CDR2 are KGHSY and FQNENV. This CDR3 is 15 amino acids long. CDR3 bases: TGTGCCAGCAGCGACCAGGGACTAGCGATGGATGAGCAGTTCTTC. Its translation: CASSDQGLAMDEQFF.

This clonotype was detected ten times or more. The V and J genes are TRBV25-1 and TRBJ2-3; 8 nucleotides align to TRBD2. CDR1 is MGHDK and CDR2 is SYGVNS in the germline V gene. The junction had 10 bases not matched to a gene; V was cut back by 5 bases and J by 3 bases. This CDR3 has 16 residues. CDR3 region: CASSPGSGRGTDTQYF. For the CDR3, the DNA is TGTGCCAGCAGTCCCGGGAGCGGGAGAGGGACAGATACGCAGTATTTT.

Of note for this clonotype: This may arise from a read error, as a much more abundant clone is one base away. The chain carries TRBV3-1 and TRBJ2-5; D not certain. This CDR3 comprises 13 residues. Germline CDR1 LGHDT, CDR2 YNNKEL (reference sequence). The CDR3 reads CASSHTGAETRYF. The CDR3 bases are TGTGCCAGCAGCCACACGGGTGCAGAGACCCGGTACTTC.

The table lists this clonotype with a few counts. The rearrangement uses TRBV4-3 and TRBJ1-6; D is undetermined. Germline CDR1 is LGHNA and CDR2 is YSLEER. The CDR3 contains 14 residues. V lost 1 base and J lost 9, with 10 bases in between. CDR3 protein: CASSQVSRGSPLHF. The CDR3 DNA reads TGCGCCAGCAGCCAAGTTAGTCGAGGTTCACCCCTCCACTTT.

This clonotype was counted ten times or more. The chain joins TRBV12-3 or TRBV12-4 to TRBJ1-2, with D perhaps TRBD1 (5 bases). With 3 bases removed from V and 3 bases from J, the gap between germline ends came to 11 bases. The length of the CDR3 is 14 residues. The CDR3 bases are TGTGCCAGCAGTTTGGGGGGTGGGTACTATGGCTACACCTTC. It translates to CASSLGGGYYGYTF.

J is TRBJ2-2 and V is TRBV27; 9 bases line up with TRBD1. Trimming removed 5 bases from V and 5 bases from J; junction bases left unmatched: 3. The CDR3 runs 14 residues. Per the germline V gene, CDR1 is MNHEY and CDR2 is SMNVEV (reference sequence). The CDR3 spells CASSKTGGTGELFF. The CDR3 bases are TGTGCCAGCAGTAAGACAGGGGGAACCGGGGAGCTGTTTTTT.

This clonotype was detected many times. The chain combines TRBV6-2 or TRBV6-3 with TRBJ1-1; 8 bases fit TRBD1. V lost 0 bases and J lost 4; bases outside the gene matches: 7. This CDR3 comprises 16 residues. Germline V gene data show CDR1 as MNHEY and CDR2 as SVGEGT. CDR3 residues: CASSYSPTGGGTEAFF. CDR3 DNA sequence: TGTGCCAGCAGTTACTCGCCTACAGGGGGAGGCACTGAAGCTTTCTTT.

The V gene is TRBV29-1, the J gene TRBJ1-1; 8 nucleotides line up with TRBD1. This CDR3 spans 16 amino acids. The germline gives CDR1 SQVTM, CDR2 ANQGSEA. V was clipped by 8 bases and J by 5 bases; unmatched bases: 19. CDR3 loop: CSIRQGAGEQSTEAFF. CDR3 sequence (DNA): TGCAGCATACGTCAGGGGGCTGGAGAGCAGTCTACTGAAGCTTTCTTT.

This clonotype was picked up many times. Here the CDR3 reads CASSFYLAPTGELFF. The DNA of the CDR3 is TGTGCCAGCAGTTTTTACCTAGCCCCCACCGGGGAGCTGTTTTTT. This sequence joins TRBV28 and TRBJ2-2; D perhaps matches TRBD2 (5 bases). Germline V CDR1 and CDR2: MDHEN, SYDVKM. Trimming removed 3 bases from V and 4 bases from J, with 12 bases in between. This CDR3 comprises 15 residues.